The 17 T cell receptor beta chains below all came from one sample that was sequenced in a study of CD8+CD57+ T cells in acquired aplastic anemia. Sequenced patients had shown CD8+CD57+ cell expansion by flow cytometry. Genomic DNA acted as the template from which TCR beta VDJ combination and CDR3 sequence profiling were carried out. TCRdb itself ran the reads through MiXCR, one entry per CDR3 protein. The sample has 200,000 or so distinct CDR3 sequences, about 62% seen once; the top ten hold roughly 53%. Sequenced: sorted CD4+, CD8+, or CD8+CD57+ T cells (not recorded which) from PBMCs. These receptors all come from a human donor with aplastic anemia.

A few counts support this clonotype. J is TRBJ2-6 and V is TRBV6-4, with a weak D call TRBD2 (5 bases). The germline V and J ends were trimmed by 0 bases and 0 bases, with 9 bases remaining between them. CDR1 is MRHNA and CDR2 is SNTAGT in the germline V gene. CDR3 length: 17 residues. CDR3 nucleotides: TGTGCCAGCAGTGACTCTTACGCGGGCTCTGGGGCCAACGTCCTGACTTTC. Its translation: CASSDSYAGSGANVLTF.

This clonotype was counted ten times or more. The chain has TRBV20-1 and TRBJ1-5; weak D call: TRBD1 (6 bases). Germline CDR1 DFQATT, CDR2 SNEGSKA (reference sequence). V dropped 5 bases and J dropped 5 bases, with 19 bases sitting between them. The CDR3 length is 15 residues. The CDR3 loop reads CSARESGHIYQPQHF. Written as DNA, the CDR3 is TGCAGTGCTCGGGAGTCGGGACATATCTATCAGCCCCAGCATTTT.

J is TRBJ2-7 and V is TRBV10-3; D possibly matches TRBD1 or TRBD2 (5 bases each). CDR1 and CDR2 (germline): ENHRY, SYGVKD. The length of the CDR3 is 15 residues. Trimming removed 6 bases from V and 4 bases from J, with 19 bases in between. This chain's CDR3 is CAISVDTDYGYEQYF. CDR3 nucleotide sequence: TGTGCCATCAGCGTGGACACCGACTACGGATACGAGCAGTACTTC.

The CDR3 DNA sequence: TGCAGCGTCGGGGAACAGGACTCCTACGAGCAGTACTTC. It encodes CSVGEQDSYEQYF. The chain carries TRBV29-1 and TRBJ2-7; possibly TRBD1 or TRBD2 for D (5 bases each). The CDR3 is 13 amino acids. Trimming removed 6 bases from V and 0 bases from J, with 12 bases in between. CDR1 and CDR2 from the germline V gene are SQVTM and ANQGSEA.

The chain combines TRBV20-1 with TRBJ1-2; no clear D gene. The CDR3 consists of 10 residues. V was shortened by 1 base and J by 8 bases, with 5 bases between the two germline ends. The germline V gene encodes CDR1 DFQATT and CDR2 SNEGSKA (reference sequence). CDR3 loop: CSARALGYTF. The DNA for the CDR3 is TGCAGTGCTAGAGCCCTCGGCTACACCTTC.

There are a few counts of this clonotype. The CDR3, as DNA: TGTGCCACTACAAGCGGGAGGGCTTATCAAGAGACCCAGTACTTC. It yields the protein CATTSGRAYQETQYF. This chain joins TRBV7-7 and TRBJ2-5, with 10 bases fitting TRBD2. V trimming: 10 bases; J trimming: 2 bases; junction bases outside the gene matches: 10. The germline CDR1 and CDR2 sequences are SSHAT and FNYEAQ (reference sequence). The CDR3 covers 15 residues.

This chain joins TRBV7-3 and TRBJ2-6; D is unresolved. Germline V CDR1 and CDR2: SGHTA, FQGTGA. The V end was cut by 5 bases, the J end by 5 bases, with 7 bases between. The CDR3 spans 13 residues. As DNA, the CDR3 is TGTGCCAGCAGCCGAGACAGGGCCAACGTCCTGACTTTC. Translating it yields CASSRDRANVLTF.

This clonotype was found once. The J gene is TRBJ1-1, the V gene TRBV5-1; 7 nucleotides match TRBD1. The CDR3 totals 15 residues. Germline V gene lookup returns CDR1 SGHRS and CDR2 YFSETQ. After removal of 2 bases from V and 1 base from J, the junction contained 5 bases not matched to a gene. The CDR3 nucleotides read TGCGCCAGCAGCTTTGGAGGGGGCGCGAACACTGAAGCTTTCTTT. Its protein is CASSFGGGANTEAFF.

This chain connects TRBV7-2 to TRBJ2-3; the D is unclear. The germline CDR1 and CDR2 sequences are SGHTA and FQGNSA. CDR3 length equals 16 residues. Trimming removed 5 bases at V and 1 base at J, with 16 bases between. CDR3 nucleotide sequence: TGTGCCAGCAGCCCAGTAATGGCAGCCGGCACAGATACGCAGTATTTT. Its translation: CASSPVMAAGTDTQYF. Full variable domain (rest looked up from reference TRBV7-2 and TRBJ2-3): GAGVSQSPSNKVTEKGKDVELRCDPISGHTALYWYRQSLGQGLEFLIYFQGNSAPDKSGLPSDRFSAERTGGSVSTLTIQRTQQEDSAVYLCASSPVMAAGTDTQYFGPGTRLTVL.

Only a few counts were recorded for this clonotype. The CDR3 coding sequence is TGTGCCAGCAGTGAATCCAGGAACACTGAAGCTTTCTTT. Its protein is CASSESRNTEAFF. V and J are TRBV6-1 and TRBJ1-1; D unclear. Germline loops: CDR1 MNHNS, CDR2 SASEGT. With 2 bases removed from V and 1 base from J, the gap between germline ends came to 5 bases. The CDR3 has 13 residues.

The chain joins TRBV10-3 to TRBJ2-1; D possibly corresponds to TRBD1 (6 bases). The CDR3 spans 15 residues. The germline V gene has CDR1 ENHRY and CDR2 SYGVKD. With 0 bases removed from V and 7 bases from J, the gap between germline ends came to 13 bases. The CDR3 loop is CAISESRYRENEQFF. The CDR3 coding sequence is TGTGCCATCAGTGAGTCGAGGTACAGGGAGAATGAGCAGTTCTTC.

The chain recombines TRBV7-8 with TRBJ2-7, with 9 bases lining up with TRBD1. Germline assignment: CDR1 SGHVS and CDR2 FQNEAQ. V lost 4 bases and J lost 1; bases outside the gene matches: 8. CDR3 size: 16 residues. In nucleotides, the CDR3 is TGTGCCAGCAGCTATGGACAGGGGTTCGAGTCCTACGAGCAGTACTTC. This codes for CASSYGQGFESYEQYF.

CDR3 region: CSVFSTSESSYNEQFF. The CDR3 DNA reads TGCAGCGTTTTCTCGACTAGCGAGAGCTCCTACAATGAGCAGTTCTTC. The gene calls are TRBV29-1 and TRBJ2-1; 8 bases match TRBD2. The germline CDR1 and CDR2 sequences are SQVTM and ANQGSEA. The CDR3 contains 16 residues. V lost 5 bases and J lost 0; bases outside the gene matches: 9.

This clonotype was seen many times. This chain joins TRBV15 and TRBJ2-1; D is undetermined. CDR3 size: 14 residues. The V gene lost 3 bases and the J gene lost 0 bases, with 6 bases spanning the gap. Germline CDR1 reads LNHNV; CDR2 reads YYDKDF (reference sequence). CDR3 residues: CATSSSSSYNEQFF. As DNA, the CDR3 is TGTGCCACCAGCAGCTCGAGCTCCTACAATGAGCAGTTCTTC.

The rearrangement links TRBV7-6 to TRBJ2-3, with TRBD1 as a possible D gene (5 bases). CDR1 and CDR2 (germline): SGHVS, FNYEAQ. V lost 0 bases to trimming and J lost 0 bases, with 13 bases between them. The CDR3 runs to 17 residues. CDR3 amino acids: CASSLASGAFSTDTQYF. The CDR3 nucleotides are TGTGCCAGCAGCTTAGCGAGTGGGGCCTTCAGCACAGATACGCAGTATTTT.

This clonotype was picked up many times. This chain uses TRBV9 with TRBJ2-1; TRBD2 aligns across 13 bases. With V trimmed by 0 bases and J by 7 bases, 1 base remained unmatched. The CDR3 extends over 15 amino acids. Germline CDR1 SGDLS, CDR2 YYNGEE. Written as DNA, the CDR3 is TGTGCCAGCAGCGTAGGACTAGCGGGGGGTAATGAGCAGTTCTTC. Translating gives CASSVGLAGGNEQFF.

This chain connects TRBV7-8 to TRBJ2-7; the match to TRBD2 covers 14 bases. This CDR3 is built from 17 residues. The germline V gene encodes CDR1 SGHVS and CDR2 FQNEAQ. V was clipped by 5 bases and J by 0 bases; unmatched bases: 6. CDR3 residues: CASSRGLAGATSYEQYF. CDR3 nucleotides: TGTGCCAGCAGCAGGGGACTAGCGGGAGCAACCTCCTACGAGCAGTACTTC.